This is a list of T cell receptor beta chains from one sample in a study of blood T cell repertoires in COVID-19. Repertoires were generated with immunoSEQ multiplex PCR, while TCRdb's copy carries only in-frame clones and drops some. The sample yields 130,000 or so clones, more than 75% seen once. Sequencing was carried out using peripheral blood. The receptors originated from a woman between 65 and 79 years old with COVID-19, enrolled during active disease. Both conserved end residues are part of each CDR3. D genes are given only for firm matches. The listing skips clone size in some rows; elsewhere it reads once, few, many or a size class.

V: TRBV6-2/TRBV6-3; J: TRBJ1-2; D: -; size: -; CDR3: CASSYRGILYGYTF; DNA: TGTGCCAGCAGTTACCGAGGGATCCTCTATGGCTACACCTTC
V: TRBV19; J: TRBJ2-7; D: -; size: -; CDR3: CASSMGAGEQYF; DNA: TGTGCCAGTAGTATGGGTGCAGGTGAGCAGTACTTC
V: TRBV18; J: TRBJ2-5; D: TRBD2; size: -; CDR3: CASSSVAGETQYF; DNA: TGTGCCAGCTCCTCGGTAGCGGGGGAGACCCAGTACTTC
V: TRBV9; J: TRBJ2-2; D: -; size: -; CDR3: CASSRRNTGELFF; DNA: TGTGCCAGCAGCCGCAGGAACACCGGGGAGCTGTTTTTT
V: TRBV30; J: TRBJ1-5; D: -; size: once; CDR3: CAWSFGSEQPQHF; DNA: TGTGCCTGGAGCTTTGGGTCGGAGCAGCCCCAGCATTTT
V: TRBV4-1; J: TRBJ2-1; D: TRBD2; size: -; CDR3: CASSQRRTSGGSSSYNEQFF; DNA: TGCGCCAGCAGCCAGCGTAGGACTAGCGGGGGGTCCTCCTCCTACAATGAGCAGTTCTTC
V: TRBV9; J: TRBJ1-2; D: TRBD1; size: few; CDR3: CASSPRTGHHYGYTF; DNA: TGTGCCAGCAGCCCCAGGACAGGCCATCACTATGGCTACACCTTC
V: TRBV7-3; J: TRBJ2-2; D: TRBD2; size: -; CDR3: CASSQARPGLAVTGELFF; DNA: TGTGCCAGCAGCCAAGCCCGCCCGGGACTAGCAGTCACCGGGGAGCTGTTTTTT
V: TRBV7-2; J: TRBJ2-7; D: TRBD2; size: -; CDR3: CASSLGAGAYEQYF; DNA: TGTGCCAGCAGCTTAGGGGCGGGGGCCTACGAGCAGTACTTC
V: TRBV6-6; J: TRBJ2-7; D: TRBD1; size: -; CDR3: CASSGKQGSAYEQYF; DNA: TGTGCCAGCAGTGGGAAACAGGGGAGCGCCTACGAGCAGTACTTC
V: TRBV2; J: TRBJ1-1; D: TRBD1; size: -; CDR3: CASRQDRDTEAFF; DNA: TGTGCCAGCAGGCAGGACAGGGACACTGAAGCTTTCTTT
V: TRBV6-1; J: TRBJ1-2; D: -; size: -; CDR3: CASSDRSQASGYGYTF; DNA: TGTGCCAGCAGTGACCGTTCACAGGCCTCCGGCTATGGCTACACCTTC
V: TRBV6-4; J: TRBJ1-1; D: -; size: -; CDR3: CASSQEEAGTEAFF; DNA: TGTGCCAGCAGTCAGGAGGAGGCCGGCACTGAAGCTTTCTTT
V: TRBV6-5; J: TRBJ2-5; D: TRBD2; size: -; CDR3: CASSLAGGPETQYF; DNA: TGTGCCAGCAGTTTAGCGGGGGGGCCCGAGACCCAGTACTTC
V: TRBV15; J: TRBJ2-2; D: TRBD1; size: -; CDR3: CATSRSGTGDTGELFF; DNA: TGTGCCACCAGCAGATCCGGGACAGGGGACACCGGGGAGCTGTTTTTT
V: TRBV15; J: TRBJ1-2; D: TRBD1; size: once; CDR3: CATSRKGQHYGYTF; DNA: TGTGCCACCAGCAGGAAGGGACAGCACTATGGCTACACCTTC
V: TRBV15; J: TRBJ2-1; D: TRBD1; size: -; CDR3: CATSIHRAGGDEQFF; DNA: TGTGCCACCAGCATCCACCGAGCAGGGGGCGATGAGCAGTTCTTC
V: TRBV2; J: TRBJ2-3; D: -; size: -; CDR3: CASSDGVTTDTQYF; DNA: TGTGCCAGCAGTGACGGGGTGACCACAGATACGCAGTATTTT
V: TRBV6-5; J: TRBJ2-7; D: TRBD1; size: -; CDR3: CASSKDRGQGYEQYF; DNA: TGTGCCAGCAGTAAGGACAGGGGGCAGGGGTACGAGCAGTACTTC
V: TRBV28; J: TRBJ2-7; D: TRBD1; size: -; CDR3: CASTRQGATYEQYF; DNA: TGTGCCAGCACTCGGCAGGGGGCAACTTACGAGCAGTACTTC
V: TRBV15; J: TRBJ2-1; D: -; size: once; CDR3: CATSRGAGWENEQFF; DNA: TGTGCCACCAGCAGAGGTGCAGGGTGGGAAAATGAGCAGTTCTTC
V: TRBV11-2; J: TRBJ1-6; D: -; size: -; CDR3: CASSLLLRNRGSPLHF; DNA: TGTGCCAGCAGCTTACTTTTGCGGAATAGAGGCTCACCCCTCCACTTT
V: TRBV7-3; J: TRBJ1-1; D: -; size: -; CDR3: CASSLSGGTEAFF; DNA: TGTGCCAGCAGCTTATCAGGTGGCACTGAAGCTTTCTTT
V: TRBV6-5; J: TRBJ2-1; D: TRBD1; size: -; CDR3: CASSPGGTHNEQFF; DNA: TGTGCCAGCAGTCCAGGGGGTACCCACAATGAGCAGTTCTTC
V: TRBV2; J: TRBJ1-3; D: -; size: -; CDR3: CASSGAADSGNTIYF; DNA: TGTGCCAGCAGTGGAGCCGCGGATTCTGGAAACACCATATATTTT
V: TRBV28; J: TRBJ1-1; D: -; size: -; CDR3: CASSLQETEAFF; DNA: TGTGCCAGCAGTTTACAGGAAACTGAAGCTTTCTTT
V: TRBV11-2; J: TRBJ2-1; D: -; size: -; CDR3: CASSVPRASYAPLSTFF; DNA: TGTGCCAGCAGCGTCCCCCGGGCTAGCTATGCCCCCTTGAGTACGTTCTTC
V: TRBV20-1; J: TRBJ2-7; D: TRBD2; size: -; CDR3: CSASLTSGGTYEQYF; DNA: TGCAGTGCTAGTCTTACTAGCGGGGGAACCTACGAGCAGTACTTC
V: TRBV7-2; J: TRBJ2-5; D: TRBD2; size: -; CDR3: CASSRDYRETQYF; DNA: TGTGCCAGCAGCCGGGACTACCGAGAGACCCAGTACTTC
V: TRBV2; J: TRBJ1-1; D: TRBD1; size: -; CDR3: CASSGWDRGTEAFF; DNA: TGTGCCAGCAGTGGATGGGACAGGGGGACTGAAGCTTTCTTT
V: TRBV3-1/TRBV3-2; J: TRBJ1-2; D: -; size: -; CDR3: CASSQRGSGTNYGYTF; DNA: TGTGCCAGCAGCCAGAGGGGGTCAGGGACAAACTATGGCTACACCTTC
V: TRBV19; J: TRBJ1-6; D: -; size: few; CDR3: CASSATGRESPLHF; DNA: TGTGCCAGTAGTGCAACAGGGAGGGAATCACCCCTCCACTTT
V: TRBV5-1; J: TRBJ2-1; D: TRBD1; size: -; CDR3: CASGEGTGANNEQFF; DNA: TGCGCCAGCGGTGAAGGGACAGGGGCAAACAATGAGCAGTTCTTC
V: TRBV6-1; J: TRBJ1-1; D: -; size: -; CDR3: CASSEAEGGGGNTEAFF; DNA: TGTGCCAGCAGTGAAGCCGAGGGCGGCGGAGGGAACACTGAAGCTTTCTTT
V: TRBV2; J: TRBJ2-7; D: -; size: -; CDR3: CASRDTDRSYEQYF; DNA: TGTGCCAGCCGGGACACGGATAGATCCTACGAGCAGTACTTC
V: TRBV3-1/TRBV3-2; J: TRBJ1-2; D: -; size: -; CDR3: CASSRMSYGYTF; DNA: TGTGCCAGCAGCCGTATGTCCTATGGCTACACCTTC
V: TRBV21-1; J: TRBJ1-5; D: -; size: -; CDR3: CASSKAGGGRSNQPQHF; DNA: TGTGCCAGCAGCAAAGCAGGGGGGGGGAGAAGCAATCAGCCCCAGCATTTT
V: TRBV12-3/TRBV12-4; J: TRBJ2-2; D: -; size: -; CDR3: CASRQGGPGELFF; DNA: TGTGCCAGCAGGCAGGGGGGACCCGGGGAGCTGTTTTTT
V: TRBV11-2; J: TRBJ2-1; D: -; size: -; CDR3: CASSSHRGRSYNEQFF; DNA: TGTGCCAGCAGCTCCCATCGGGGGAGATCCTACAATGAGCAGTTCTTC
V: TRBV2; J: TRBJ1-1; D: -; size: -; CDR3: CASSEWEDTEAFF; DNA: TGTGCCAGCAGTGAATGGGAGGACACTGAAGCTTTCTTT
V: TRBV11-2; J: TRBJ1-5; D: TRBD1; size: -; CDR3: CASSLGGTGTHQPQHF; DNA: TGTGCCAGCAGCTTAGGGGGGACAGGGACTCATCAGCCCCAGCATTTT
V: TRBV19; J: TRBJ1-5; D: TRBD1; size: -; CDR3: CASSPRTGGSNQPQHF; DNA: TGTGCCAGTAGTCCAAGGACAGGGGGCTCAAATCAGCCCCAGCATTTT
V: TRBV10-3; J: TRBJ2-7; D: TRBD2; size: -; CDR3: CAISESASGGLYEQYF; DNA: TGTGCCATCAGTGAGTCGGCTAGCGGGGGGCTTTACGAGCAGTACTTC
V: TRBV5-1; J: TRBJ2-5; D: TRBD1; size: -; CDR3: CASSLEGQGALETQYF; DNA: TGCGCCAGCAGCTTGGAGGGACAGGGGGCGCTTGAGACCCAGTACTTC
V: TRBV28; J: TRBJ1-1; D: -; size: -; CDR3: CASSFAGGIAEAFF; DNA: TGTGCCAGCAGTTTTGCGGGGGGCATCGCTGAAGCTTTCTTT
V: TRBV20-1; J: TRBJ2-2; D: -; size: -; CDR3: CSASPSGNGELFF; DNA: TGCAGTGCTAGTCCCAGCGGCAACGGGGAGCTGTTTTTT
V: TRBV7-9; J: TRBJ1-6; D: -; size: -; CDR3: CASSLRRVGSPLHF; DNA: TGTGCCAGCAGCTTACGCAGGGTGGGCTCACCCCTCCACTTT
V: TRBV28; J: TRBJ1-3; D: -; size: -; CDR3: CASSTIGTIYF; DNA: TGTGCCAGCAGTACGATCGGCACCATATATTTT
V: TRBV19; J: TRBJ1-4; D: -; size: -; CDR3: CASSSVPTNEKLFF; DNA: TGTGCCAGTAGTTCGGTACCAACTAATGAAAAACTGTTTTTT
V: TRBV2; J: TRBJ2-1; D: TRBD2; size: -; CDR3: CASTNQAGPQGNEQFF; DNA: TGTGCCAGCACTAACCAAGCGGGACCCCAGGGCAATGAGCAGTTCTTC
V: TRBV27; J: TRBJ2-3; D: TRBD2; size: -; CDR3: CASSSGLAGRFPTDTQYF; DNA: TGTGCCAGCAGTTCAGGACTAGCGGGCCGTTTCCCCACAGATACGCAGTATTTT
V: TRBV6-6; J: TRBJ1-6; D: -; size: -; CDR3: CASSSQPRGLSPLHF; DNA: TGTGCCAGCAGTTCCCAACCGAGGGGACTTTCACCCCTCCACTTT